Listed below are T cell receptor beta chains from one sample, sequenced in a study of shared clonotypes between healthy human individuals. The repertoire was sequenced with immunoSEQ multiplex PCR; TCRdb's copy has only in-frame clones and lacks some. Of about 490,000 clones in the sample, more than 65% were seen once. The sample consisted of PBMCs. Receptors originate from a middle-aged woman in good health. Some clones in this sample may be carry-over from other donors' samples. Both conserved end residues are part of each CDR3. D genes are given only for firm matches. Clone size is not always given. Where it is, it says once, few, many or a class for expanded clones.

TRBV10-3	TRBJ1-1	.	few	CAISETQNTEAFF	TGTGCCATCAGTGAAACCCAGAACACTGAAGCTTTCTTT
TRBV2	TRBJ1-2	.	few	CASSEGAYGYTF	TGTGCCAGCAGTGAAGGGGCGTATGGCTACACCTTC
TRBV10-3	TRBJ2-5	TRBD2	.	CATKGEREFETQYF	TGTGCCACGAAGGGGGAGCGGGAGTTCGAGACCCAGTACTTC
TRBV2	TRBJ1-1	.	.	CASNRRTEAFF	TGTGCCAGCAATCGGAGGACTGAAGCTTTCTTT
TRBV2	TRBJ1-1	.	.	CASSTDMNTEAFF	TGTGCCAGCAGTACCGATATGAACACTGAAGCTTTCTTT
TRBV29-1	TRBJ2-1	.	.	CSVESYLNEQFF	TGCAGCGTTGAAAGTTATTTGAATGAGCAGTTCTTC
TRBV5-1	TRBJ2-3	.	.	CASSLKGTDTQYF	TGCGCCAGCAGCTTGAAAGGCACAGATACGCAGTATTTT
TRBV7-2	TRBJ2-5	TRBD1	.	CASSQGTGHQETQYF	TGTGCCAGCAGCCAAGGGACAGGGCATCAAGAGACCCAGTACTTC
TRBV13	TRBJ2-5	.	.	CASSPPSNQETQYF	TGTGCCAGCAGCCCCCCAAGTAACCAAGAGACCCAGTACTTC
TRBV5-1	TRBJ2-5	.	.	CASSLLQPLGETQYF	TGCGCCAGCAGCTTGTTACAGCCCTTAGGAGAGACCCAGTACTTC
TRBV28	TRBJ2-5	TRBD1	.	CASSLPGQFQETQYF	TGTGCCAGCAGTTTACCGGGACAGTTCCAAGAGACCCAGTACTTC
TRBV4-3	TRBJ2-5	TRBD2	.	CASSQDGVAGAKETQYF	TGCGCCAGCAGCCAAGATGGGGTAGCGGGAGCCAAAGAGACCCAGTACTTC
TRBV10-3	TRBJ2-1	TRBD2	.	CAMASGRDNEQFF	TGTGCCATGGCTAGCGGGAGAGATAATGAGCAGTTCTTC
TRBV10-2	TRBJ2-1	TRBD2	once	CASSMTSGSFTEQFF	TGCGCCAGCAGCATGACTAGCGGGAGTTTCACTGAGCAGTTCTTC
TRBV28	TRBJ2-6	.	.	CASSLAENTFWSGANVLTF	TGTGCCAGCAGTTTGGCAGAAAACACCTTCTGGTCTGGGGCCAACGTCCTGACTTTC
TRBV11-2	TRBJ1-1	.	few	CASSFLNTEAFF	TGTGCCAGCAGCTTTTTAAACACTGAAGCTTTCTTT
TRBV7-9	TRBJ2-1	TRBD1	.	CASSLGTGGFNEQFF	TGTGCCAGCAGCCTCGGGACAGGGGGTTTCAATGAGCAGTTCTTC
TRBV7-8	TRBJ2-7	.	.	CASHPRGIPYEQYF	TGTGCCAGCCACCCCCGGGGGATTCCCTACGAGCAGTACTTC
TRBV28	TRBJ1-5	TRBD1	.	CASSPPRTGGQPQHF	TGTGCCAGCAGTCCCCCCCGGACAGGGGGTCAGCCCCAGCATTTT
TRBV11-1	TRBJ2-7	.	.	CASSLGGSNPYEQYF	TGTGCCAGCAGCTTAGGAGGTAGCAACCCCTACGAGCAGTACTTC
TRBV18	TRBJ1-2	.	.	CASSPETNLYTF	TGTGCCAGCTCACCAGAGACAAACCTGTACACCTTC
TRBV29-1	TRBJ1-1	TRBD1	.	CSVAGQTGGWDTEAFF	TGCAGCGTTGCAGGGCAGACAGGGGGCTGGGACACTGAAGCTTTCTTT
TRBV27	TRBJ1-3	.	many	CASSLRSGGNTIYF	TGTGCCAGCAGTTTAAGGTCGGGAGGAAACACCATATATTTT
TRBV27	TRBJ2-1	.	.	CASSLSRREHEQFF	TGTGCCAGCAGTTTATCGAGACGGGAGCATGAGCAGTTCTTC
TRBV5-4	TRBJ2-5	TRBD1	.	CASSAGTGQETQYF	TGTGCCAGCAGCGCCGGGACAGGCCAAGAGACCCAGTACTTC
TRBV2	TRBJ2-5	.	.	CASSGLGLQETQYF	TGTGCCAGCAGTGGTCTTGGGCTCCAAGAGACCCAGTACTTC
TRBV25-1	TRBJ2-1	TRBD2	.	CASSALTSGLYNEQFF	TGTGCCAGCAGTGCTTTGACTAGCGGGCTCTACAATGAGCAGTTCTTC
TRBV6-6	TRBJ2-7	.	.	CASSLDRSRDYEQYF	TGTGCCAGCAGCCTCGACAGGTCAAGAGACTACGAGCAGTACTTC
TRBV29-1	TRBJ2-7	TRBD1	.	CSAGWGQGAYEQYF	TGCAGCGCTGGGTGGGGACAGGGGGCTTACGAGCAGTACTTC
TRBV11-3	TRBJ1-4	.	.	CASSDTLGDEKLFF	TGTGCCAGCAGCGATACTTTAGGGGACGAAAAACTGTTTTTT